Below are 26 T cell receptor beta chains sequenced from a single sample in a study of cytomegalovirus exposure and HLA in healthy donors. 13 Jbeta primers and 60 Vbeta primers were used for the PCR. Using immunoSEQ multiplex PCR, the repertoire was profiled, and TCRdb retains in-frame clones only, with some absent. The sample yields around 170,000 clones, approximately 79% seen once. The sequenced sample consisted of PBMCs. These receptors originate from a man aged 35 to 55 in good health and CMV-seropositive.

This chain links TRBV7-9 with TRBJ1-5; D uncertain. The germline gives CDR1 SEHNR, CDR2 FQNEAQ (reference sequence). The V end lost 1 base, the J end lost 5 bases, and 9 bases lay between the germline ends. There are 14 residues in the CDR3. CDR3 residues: CASSLGVGYQPQHF. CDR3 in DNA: TGTGCCAGCAGCTTAGGAGTCGGGTATCAGCCCCAGCATTTT.

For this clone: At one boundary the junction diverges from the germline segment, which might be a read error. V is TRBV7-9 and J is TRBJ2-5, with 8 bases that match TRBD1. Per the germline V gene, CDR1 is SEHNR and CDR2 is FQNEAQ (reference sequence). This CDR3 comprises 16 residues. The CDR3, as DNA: TGTTCCAGCAGCTTAGTATCCAGGACAGGGATAGAGACCCAGTACTTC. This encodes CSSSLVSRTGIETQYF. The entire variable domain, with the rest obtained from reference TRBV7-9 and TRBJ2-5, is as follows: DTGVSQNPRHKITKRGQNVTFRCDPISEHNRLYWYRQTLGQGPEFLTYFQNEAQLEKSRLLSDRFSAERPKGSFSTLEIQRTEQGDSAMYLCSSSLVSRTGIETQYFGPGTRLLVL.

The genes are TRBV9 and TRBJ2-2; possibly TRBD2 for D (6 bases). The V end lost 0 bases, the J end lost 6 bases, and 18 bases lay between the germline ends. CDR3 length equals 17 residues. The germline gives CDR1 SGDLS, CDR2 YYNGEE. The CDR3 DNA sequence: TGTGCCAGCAGCGTAGTCGGCAGGGCGGGAATTGCCGGGGAGCTGTTTTTT. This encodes CASSVVGRAGIAGELFF.

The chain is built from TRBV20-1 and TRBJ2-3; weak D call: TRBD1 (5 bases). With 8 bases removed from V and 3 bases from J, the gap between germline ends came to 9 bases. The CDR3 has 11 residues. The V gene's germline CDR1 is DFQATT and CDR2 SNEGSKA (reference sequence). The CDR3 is CSSRQTDTQYF. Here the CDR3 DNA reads TGCAGTTCAAGACAGACAGATACGCAGTATTTT.

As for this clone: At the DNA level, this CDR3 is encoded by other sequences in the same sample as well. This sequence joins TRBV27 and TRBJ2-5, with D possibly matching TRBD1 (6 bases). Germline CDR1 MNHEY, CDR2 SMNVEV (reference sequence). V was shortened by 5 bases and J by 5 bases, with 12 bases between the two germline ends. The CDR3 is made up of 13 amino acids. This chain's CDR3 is CASSPQGRETQYF. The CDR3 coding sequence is TGTGCCAGCAGTCCACAGGGTAGGGAGACCCAGTACTTC.

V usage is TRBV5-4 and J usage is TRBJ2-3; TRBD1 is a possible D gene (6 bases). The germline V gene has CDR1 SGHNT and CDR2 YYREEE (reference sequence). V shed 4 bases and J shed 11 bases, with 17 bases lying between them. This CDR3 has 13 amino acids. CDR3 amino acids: CASSTQTGIMQYF. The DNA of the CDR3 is TGTGCCAGCAGCACACAGACAGGCATAATGCAGTATTTT.

The CDR3 sequence: CASGGGGSYNEQFF. DNA of the CDR3: TGTGCCAGCGGAGGCGGGGGGTCCTACAATGAGCAGTTCTTC. The chain uses TRBV6-1 and TRBJ2-1; the match to TRBD2 covers 8 bases. Germline V gives CDR1 MNHNS, CDR2 SASEGT. This CDR3 is 14 amino acids long. J was trimmed by 1 base and V by 8 bases; bases with no gene match: 4.

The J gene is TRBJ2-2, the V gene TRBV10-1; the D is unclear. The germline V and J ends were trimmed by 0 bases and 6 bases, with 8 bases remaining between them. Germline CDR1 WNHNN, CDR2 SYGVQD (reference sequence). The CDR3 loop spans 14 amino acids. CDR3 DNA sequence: TGCGCCAGCAGTGAGTCGATTAGTGCCGGGGAGCTGTTTTTT. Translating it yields CASSESISAGELFF.

The CDR3: CASSLTRDRGMEKLFF. CDR3 nucleotide sequence: TGCGCCAGCAGCTTGACAAGGGACAGGGGAATGGAAAAACTGTTTTTT. J is TRBJ1-4 and V is TRBV5-1, with 10 bases matching TRBD1. The germline CDR1 and CDR2 sequences are SGHRS and YFSETQ. V shed 1 base, J shed 8 bases, and the junction held 8 bases outside the gene matches. This CDR3 contains 16 residues.

This CDR3 reads CAGISGESGYGYTF. The CDR3 nucleotides read TGTGCCGGAATATCTGGAGAATCGGGCTATGGCTACACCTTC. The V gene is TRBV30, the J gene TRBJ1-2; D ambiguous. This CDR3 is built from 14 residues. CDR1 and CDR2 from the germline V gene are GTSNPN and SVGIG (reference sequence). Trimming removed 8 bases from V and 4 bases from J, with 20 bases in between.

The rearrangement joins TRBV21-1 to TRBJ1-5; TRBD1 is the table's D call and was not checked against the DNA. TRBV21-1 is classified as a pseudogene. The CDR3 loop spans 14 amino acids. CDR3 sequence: CASSPDRWGQPQHF. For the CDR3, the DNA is TGTGCCAGCAGCCCGGACAGGTGGGGTCAGCCCCAGCATTTT.

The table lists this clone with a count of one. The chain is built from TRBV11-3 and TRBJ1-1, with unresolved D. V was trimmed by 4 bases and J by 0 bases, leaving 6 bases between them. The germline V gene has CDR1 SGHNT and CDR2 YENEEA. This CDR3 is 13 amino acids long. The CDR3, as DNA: TGTGCCAGCAGCTACAAAATGAACACTGAAGCTTTCTTT. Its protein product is CASSYKMNTEAFF. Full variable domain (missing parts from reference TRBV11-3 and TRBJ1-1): EAGVVQSPRYKIIEKKQPVAFWCNPISGHNTLYWYLQNLGQGPELLIRYENEEAVDDSQLPKDRFSAERLKGVDSTLKIQPAELGDSAVYLCASSYKMNTEAFFGQGTRLTVV.

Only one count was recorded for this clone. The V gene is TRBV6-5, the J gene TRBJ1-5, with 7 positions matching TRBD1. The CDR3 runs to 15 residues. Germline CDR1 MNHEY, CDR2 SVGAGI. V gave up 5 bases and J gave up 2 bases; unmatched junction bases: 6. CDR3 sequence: CASSRQGLGNQPQHF. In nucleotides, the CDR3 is TGTGCCAGCAGTCGACAGGGACTGGGCAATCAGCCCCAGCATTTT.

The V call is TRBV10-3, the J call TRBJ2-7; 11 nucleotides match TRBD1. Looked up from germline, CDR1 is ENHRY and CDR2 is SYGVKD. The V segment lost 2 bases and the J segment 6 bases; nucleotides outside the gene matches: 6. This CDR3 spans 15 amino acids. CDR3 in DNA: TGTGCCATCAGTGAGCTCGGACAGGGGGCATCCGAGCAGTACTTC. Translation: CAISELGQGASEQYF.

CDR3: CSATQGVGYTF. The CDR3 DNA is TGCAGTGCCACACAGGGGGTCGGCTACACCTTC. The rearrangement joins TRBV20-1 to TRBJ1-2; 8 bases are shared with TRBD1. Germline trimming cut 6 bases from V and 8 bases from J; bases unmatched to any gene: 5. Germline V gene lookup returns CDR1 DFQATT and CDR2 SNEGSKA (reference sequence). The CDR3 has 11 amino acids.

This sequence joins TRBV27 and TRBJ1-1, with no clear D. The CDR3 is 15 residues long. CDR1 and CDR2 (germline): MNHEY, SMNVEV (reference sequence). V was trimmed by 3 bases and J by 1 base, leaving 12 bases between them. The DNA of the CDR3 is TGTGCCAGCAGTTTTAGACGGGATCCGAACACTGAAGCTTTCTTT. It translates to CASSFRRDPNTEAFF.

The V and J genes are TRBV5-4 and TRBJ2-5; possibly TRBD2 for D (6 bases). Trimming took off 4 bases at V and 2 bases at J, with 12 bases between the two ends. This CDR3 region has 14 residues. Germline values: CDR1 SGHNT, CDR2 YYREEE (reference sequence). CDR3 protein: CASSRGTVQETQYF. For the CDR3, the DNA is TGTGCCAGCAGCAGAGGGACTGTACAAGAGACCCAGTACTTC.

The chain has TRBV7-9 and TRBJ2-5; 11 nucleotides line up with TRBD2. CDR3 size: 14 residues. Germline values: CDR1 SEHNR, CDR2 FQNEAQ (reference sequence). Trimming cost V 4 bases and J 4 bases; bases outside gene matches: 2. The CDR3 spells CASSSTSGGETQYF. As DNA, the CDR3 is TGTGCCAGCAGCTCTACTAGCGGGGGAGAGACCCAGTACTTC.

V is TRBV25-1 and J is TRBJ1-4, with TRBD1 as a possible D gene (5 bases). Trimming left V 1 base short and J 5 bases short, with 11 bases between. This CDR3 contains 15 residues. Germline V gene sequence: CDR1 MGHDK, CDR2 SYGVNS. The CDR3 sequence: CASSEFGGGNEKLFF. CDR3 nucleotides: TGTGCCAGCAGTGAATTTGGGGGGGGGAATGAAAAACTGTTTTTT.

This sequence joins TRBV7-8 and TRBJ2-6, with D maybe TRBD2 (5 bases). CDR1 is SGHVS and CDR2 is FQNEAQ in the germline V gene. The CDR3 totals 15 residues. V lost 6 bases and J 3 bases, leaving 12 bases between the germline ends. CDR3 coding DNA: TGTGCCAGCAGTGAAGAGGGTTTTGGGGCCAACGTCCTGACTTTC. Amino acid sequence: CASSEEGFGANVLTF.

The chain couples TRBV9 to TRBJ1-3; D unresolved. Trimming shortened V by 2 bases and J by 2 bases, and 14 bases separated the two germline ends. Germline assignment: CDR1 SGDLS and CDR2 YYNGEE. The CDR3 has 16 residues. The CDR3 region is CASSVESFEAGNTIYF. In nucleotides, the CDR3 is TGTGCCAGCAGCGTTGAATCCTTCGAGGCTGGAAACACCATATATTTT.

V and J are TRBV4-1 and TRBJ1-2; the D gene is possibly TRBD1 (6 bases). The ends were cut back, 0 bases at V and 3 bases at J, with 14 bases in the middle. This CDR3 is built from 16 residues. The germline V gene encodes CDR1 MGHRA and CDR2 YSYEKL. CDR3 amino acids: CASSQDQPGAYYGYTF. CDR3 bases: TGCGCCAGCAGCCAAGATCAGCCAGGGGCTTACTATGGCTACACCTTC.

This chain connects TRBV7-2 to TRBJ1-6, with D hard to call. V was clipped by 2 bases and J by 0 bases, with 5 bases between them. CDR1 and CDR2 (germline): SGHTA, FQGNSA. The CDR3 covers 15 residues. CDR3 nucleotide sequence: TGTGCCAGCAGCTTACTGAGCTCCTATAATTCACCCCTCCACTTT. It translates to CASSLLSSYNSPLHF. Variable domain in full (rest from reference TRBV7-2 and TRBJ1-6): GAGVSQSPSNKVTEKGKDVELRCDPISGHTALYWYRQSLGQGLEFLIYFQGNSAPDKSGLPSDRFSAERTGGSVSTLTIQRTQQEDSAVYLCASSLLSSYNSPLHFGNGTRLTVT.

The CDR3: CASSKARGGGSYEQYF. The CDR3 DNA reads TGTGCCAGCAGCAAAGCGCGGGGTGGAGGATCCTACGAGCAGTACTTC. The J gene is TRBJ2-7, the V gene TRBV21-1; the DNA was not compared with TRBD2, the D call given in the table. TRBV21-1 is designated a pseudogene. The CDR3 has 16 residues.

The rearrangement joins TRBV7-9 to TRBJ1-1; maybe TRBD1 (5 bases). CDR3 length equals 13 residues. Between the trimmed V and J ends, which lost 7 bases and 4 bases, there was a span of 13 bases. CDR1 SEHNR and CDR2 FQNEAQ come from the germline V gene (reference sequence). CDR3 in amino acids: CASTLGRGTEAFF. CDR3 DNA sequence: TGTGCCAGCACCCTAGGAAGGGGCACTGAAGCTTTCTTT.

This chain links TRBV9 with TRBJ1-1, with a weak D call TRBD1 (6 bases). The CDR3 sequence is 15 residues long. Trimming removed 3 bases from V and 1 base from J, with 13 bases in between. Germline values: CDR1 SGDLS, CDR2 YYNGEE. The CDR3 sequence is CASSEGGGRNTEAFF. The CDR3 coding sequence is TGTGCCAGCAGCGAGGGGGGGGGCAGGAACACTGAAGCTTTCTTT. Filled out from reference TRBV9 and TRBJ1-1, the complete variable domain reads DSGVTQTPKHLITATGQRVTLRCSPRSGDLSVYWYQQSLDQGLQFLIQYYNGEERAKGNILERFSAQQFPDLHSELNLSSLELGDSALYFCASSEGGGRNTEAFFGQGTRLTVV.